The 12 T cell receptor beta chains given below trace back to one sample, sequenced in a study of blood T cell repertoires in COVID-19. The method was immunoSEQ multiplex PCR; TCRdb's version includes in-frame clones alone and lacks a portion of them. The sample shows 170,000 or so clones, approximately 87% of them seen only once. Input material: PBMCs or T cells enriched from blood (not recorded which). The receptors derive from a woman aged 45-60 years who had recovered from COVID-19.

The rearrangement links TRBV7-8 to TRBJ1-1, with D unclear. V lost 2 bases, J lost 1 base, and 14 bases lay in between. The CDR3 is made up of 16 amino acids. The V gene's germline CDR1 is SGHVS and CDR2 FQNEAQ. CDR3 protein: CASSLSRHVANTEAFF. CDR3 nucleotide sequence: TGTGCCAGCAGCTTATCCAGGCACGTGGCGAACACTGAAGCTTTCTTT. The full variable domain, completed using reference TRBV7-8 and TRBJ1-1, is GAGVSQSPRYKVAKRGQDVALRCDPISGHVSLFWYQQALGQGPEFLTYFQNEAQLDKSGLPSDRFFAERPEGSVSTLKIQRTQQEDSAVYLCASSLSRHVANTEAFFGQGTRLTVV.

The CDR3 sequence is CASSRFWARNTRNTEAFF. CDR3 nucleotide sequence: TGTGCCAGCAGCCGTTTCTGGGCCCGAAATACAAGGAACACTGAAGCTTTCTTT. The V gene is TRBV5-6, the J gene TRBJ1-1; D is ambiguous. Germline V CDR1 and CDR2: SGHDT, YYEEEE. CDR3 length: 18 residues. V was pared by 4 bases and J by 1 base, with 23 bases between.

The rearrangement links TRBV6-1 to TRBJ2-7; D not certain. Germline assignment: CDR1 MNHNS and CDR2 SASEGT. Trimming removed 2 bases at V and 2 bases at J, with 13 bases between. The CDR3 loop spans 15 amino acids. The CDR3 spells CASSEIGPGPYEQYF. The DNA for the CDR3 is TGTGCCAGCAGTGAAATTGGGCCAGGTCCCTACGAGCAGTACTTC.

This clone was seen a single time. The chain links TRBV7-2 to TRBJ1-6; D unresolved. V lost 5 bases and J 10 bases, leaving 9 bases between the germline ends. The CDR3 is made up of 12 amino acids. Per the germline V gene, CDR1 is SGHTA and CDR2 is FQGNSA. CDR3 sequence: CASSPYSSPLHF. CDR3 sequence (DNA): TGTGCCAGCAGCCCCTACTCATCACCCCTCCACTTT.

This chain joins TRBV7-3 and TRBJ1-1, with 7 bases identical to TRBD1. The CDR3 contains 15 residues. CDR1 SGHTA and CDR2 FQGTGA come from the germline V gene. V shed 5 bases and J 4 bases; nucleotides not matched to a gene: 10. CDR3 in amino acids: CASSPQGRGITEAFF. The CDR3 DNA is TGTGCCAGCAGCCCACAGGGGCGAGGCATCACTGAAGCTTTCTTT.

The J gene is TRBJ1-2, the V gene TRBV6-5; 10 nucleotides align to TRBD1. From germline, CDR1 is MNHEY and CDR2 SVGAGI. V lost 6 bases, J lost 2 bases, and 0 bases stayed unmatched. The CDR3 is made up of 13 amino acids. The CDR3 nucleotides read TGTGCCAGCAGGGACAGGGGGAACTATGGCTACACCTTC. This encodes CASRDRGNYGYTF.

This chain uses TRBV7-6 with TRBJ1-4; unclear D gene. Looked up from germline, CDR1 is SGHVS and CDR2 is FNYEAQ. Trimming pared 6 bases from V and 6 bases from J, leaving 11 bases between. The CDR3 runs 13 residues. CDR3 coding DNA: TGTGCCAGCAGGGGGAGCGGTGATGAAAAACTGTTTTTT. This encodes CASRGSGDEKLFF.

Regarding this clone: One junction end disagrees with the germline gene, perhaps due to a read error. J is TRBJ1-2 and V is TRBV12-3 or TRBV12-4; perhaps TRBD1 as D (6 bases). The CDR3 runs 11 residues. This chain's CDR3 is CASSPSGTTYF. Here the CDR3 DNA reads TGTGCCAGCAGCCCCTCCGGGACAACCTACTTC.

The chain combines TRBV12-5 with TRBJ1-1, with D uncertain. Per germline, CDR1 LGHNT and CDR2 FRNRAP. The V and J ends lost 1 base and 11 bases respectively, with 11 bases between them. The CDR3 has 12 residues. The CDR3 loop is CASGLALHGAFF. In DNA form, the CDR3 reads TGTGCTAGTGGTTTGGCCCTCCACGGGGCTTTCTTT.

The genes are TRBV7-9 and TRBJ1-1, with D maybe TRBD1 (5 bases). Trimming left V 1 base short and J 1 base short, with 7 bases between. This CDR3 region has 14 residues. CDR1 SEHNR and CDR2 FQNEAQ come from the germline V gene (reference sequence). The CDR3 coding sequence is TGTGCCAGCAGCTTAGGACAGCGGAACACTGAAGCTTTCTTT. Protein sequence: CASSLGQRNTEAFF.

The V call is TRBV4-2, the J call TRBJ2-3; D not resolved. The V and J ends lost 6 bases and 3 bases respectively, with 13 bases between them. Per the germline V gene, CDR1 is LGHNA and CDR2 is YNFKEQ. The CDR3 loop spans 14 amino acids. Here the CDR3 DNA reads TGTGCCAGCAGACTCGACCCGGGTACAGATACGCAGTATTTT. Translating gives CASRLDPGTDTQYF.

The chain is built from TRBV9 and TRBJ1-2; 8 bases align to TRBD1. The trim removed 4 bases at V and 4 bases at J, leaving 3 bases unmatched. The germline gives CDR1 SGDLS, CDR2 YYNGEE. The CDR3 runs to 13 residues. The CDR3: CASSTGTGYGYTF. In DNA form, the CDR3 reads TGTGCCAGCAGCACAGGGACAGGCTATGGCTACACCTTC.